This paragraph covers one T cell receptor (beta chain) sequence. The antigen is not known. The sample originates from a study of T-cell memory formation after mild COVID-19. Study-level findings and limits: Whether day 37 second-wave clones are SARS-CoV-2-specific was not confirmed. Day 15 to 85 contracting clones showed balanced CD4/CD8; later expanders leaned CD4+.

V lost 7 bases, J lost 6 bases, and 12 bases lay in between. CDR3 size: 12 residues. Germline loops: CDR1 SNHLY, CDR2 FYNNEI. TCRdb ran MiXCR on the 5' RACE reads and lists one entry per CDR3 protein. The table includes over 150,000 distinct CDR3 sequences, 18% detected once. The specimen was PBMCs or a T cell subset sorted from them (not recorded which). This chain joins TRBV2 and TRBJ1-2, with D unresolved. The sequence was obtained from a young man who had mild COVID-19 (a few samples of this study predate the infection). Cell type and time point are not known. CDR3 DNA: TGTGCCAGCACAGAGCTGGGGAATGGCTACACCTTC. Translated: CASTELGNGYTF.